This record looks at one T cell receptor (beta chain) sequence and its context. Its antigen is still unknown. The junction differs from germline at one of its ends, possibly a read error. The sample comes from a study of T cells in Graves' hyperthyroidism and ophthalmopathy. Study details: It was at initial diagnosis, before any treatment, that peripheral blood was collected. Study-level findings and limits: Researchers found most expanded thyroid clonotypes above 0.001 in blood as well.

Amplified TCR beta CDR3 regions came from RNA transcripts. A set of HTBI primers served as the primers for a first-round RT-PCR of the TCR CDR3. MiXCR, applied by TCRdb to the multiplex PCR reads, yields one record per CDR3 protein. The sample contains about 710,000 distinct CDR3 sequences, about 16% of which appear only once. Subjects aged 18 to 65 presented with newly diagnosed hyperthyroidism of less than 2 months' duration. Approximately 9.3 ml of fresh peripheral blood supplied the PBMCs. Germline V CDR1 and CDR2: KGHSH, LQKENI. There are 15 residues in the CDR3. Sequenced sample: blood. The genes are TRBV18 and TRBJ2-7; D unresolved. This receptor was taken from a man aged 18-30 years with Graves' hyperthyroidism. The CDR3 loop is CSSSPADGSSYEQYF. The DNA of the CDR3 is TGTTCCAGCTCACCCGCGGACGGTTCCTCCTACGAGCAGTACTTC.